Listed below are T cell receptor beta chains from one sample, sequenced in a study of CD8 T cells in Susac syndrome. MiXCR was run by TCRdb on the immunoSEQ multiplex PCR reads, yielding one entry per CDR3 protein. The sample consists of more than 150,000 distinct CDR3 sequences, about 94% of them appearing once. Sequencing input: CD8+ T cells from PBMCs. The receptors stem from a human donor with multiple sclerosis. The CDR3 runs from the conserved cysteine through the conserved F or W. Each record gives: D gene, clone size, V gene, J gene, CDR3 DNA, CDR3 protein. A D gene is named only where the DNA matches it firmly. Size is omitted from some rows. Given values are once, few, many or a class for expanded clones.

D gene: TRBD2
clone size: NA
V gene: TRBV5-1
J gene: TRBJ2-7
CDR3 DNA: TGCGCCAGCAGCGGGACTAGCGGGAACACCTACGAGCAGTACTTC
CDR3 protein: CASSGTSGNTYEQYF

D gene: NA
clone size: NA
V gene: TRBV6-2/TRBV6-3
J gene: TRBJ1-2
CDR3 DNA: TGTGCCAGCAGACCTACAGGATACTATGGCTACACCTTC
CDR3 protein: CASRPTGYYGYTF

D gene: TRBD1
clone size: NA
V gene: TRBV28
J gene: TRBJ2-1
CDR3 DNA: TGTGCCAGCAGTCCAGCCGGGACAGAGAACAATGAGCAGTTCTTC
CDR3 protein: CASSPAGTENNEQFF

D gene: NA
clone size: NA
V gene: TRBV5-1
J gene: TRBJ2-5
CDR3 DNA: TGCGCCAGCAGCTTAGACTACCCGGTCGGGGAGACCCAGTACTTC
CDR3 protein: CASSLDYPVGETQYF

D gene: TRBD2
clone size: NA
V gene: TRBV4-1
J gene: TRBJ2-3
CDR3 DNA: TGCGCCAGCAGCCACCCAAATAGCGGGGGGGCCGTAGTAGATACGCAGTATTTT
CDR3 protein: CASSHPNSGGAVVDTQYF

D gene: NA
clone size: once
V gene: TRBV9
J gene: TRBJ1-2
CDR3 DNA: TGTGCCAGCAGCGGAGGTGGAGGGAGGTCGCCAGGCTACACCTTC
CDR3 protein: CASSGGGGRSPGYTF

D gene: NA
clone size: NA
V gene: TRBV6-5
J gene: TRBJ1-1
CDR3 DNA: TGTGCCAGCAGTTACTCGAGATCGAACACTGAAGCTTTCTTT
CDR3 protein: CASSYSRSNTEAFF

D gene: TRBD2
clone size: NA
V gene: TRBV6-1
J gene: TRBJ2-1
CDR3 DNA: TGTGCCAGCAGTACGCTTAGCGGGGGCTCCTACAATGAGCAGTTCTTC
CDR3 protein: CASSTLSGGSYNEQFF

D gene: NA
clone size: NA
V gene: TRBV15
J gene: TRBJ2-3
CDR3 DNA: TGTGCCACCACCTCCCAGCGGGTTATCACAGATACGCAGTATTTT
CDR3 protein: CATTSQRVITDTQYF

D gene: TRBD2
clone size: NA
V gene: TRBV19
J gene: TRBJ2-1
CDR3 DNA: TGTGCCAGTAGTTTCATCCTAGCGGGGGCCCGTGATGAGCAGTTCTTC
CDR3 protein: CASSFILAGARDEQFF

D gene: NA
clone size: NA
V gene: TRBV29-1
J gene: TRBJ1-1
CDR3 DNA: TGCAGCGTTGAACCCCCCGGTGGGGGCACTGAAGCTTTCTTT
CDR3 protein: CSVEPPGGGTEAFF

D gene: TRBD2
clone size: NA
V gene: TRBV12-3/TRBV12-4
J gene: TRBJ2-2
CDR3 DNA: TGTGCCAGCACCCTGGGGGGGGCCGGGGAGCTGTTTTTT
CDR3 protein: CASTLGGAGELFF

D gene: NA
clone size: NA
V gene: TRBV5-6
J gene: TRBJ2-7
CDR3 DNA: TGTGCCAGCAGCTTGTCGAACTACGAGCAGTACTTC
CDR3 protein: CASSLSNYEQYF

D gene: TRBD2
clone size: NA
V gene: TRBV12-3/TRBV12-4
J gene: TRBJ2-1
CDR3 DNA: TGTGCCAGCAGTCCCGGGGGGGCGCGCAATGAGCAGTTCTTC
CDR3 protein: CASSPGGARNEQFF

D gene: NA
clone size: NA
V gene: TRBV7-9
J gene: TRBJ1-2
CDR3 DNA: TGTGCCAGCAGCACAGGAGACCGGCTCTATGGCTACACCTTC
CDR3 protein: CASSTGDRLYGYTF

D gene: NA
clone size: NA
V gene: TRBV6-1
J gene: TRBJ2-5
CDR3 DNA: TGTGCCAGCAGTGTCGAGACGAAAGAGACCCAGTACTTC
CDR3 protein: CASSVETKETQYF

D gene: TRBD1
clone size: NA
V gene: TRBV7-9
J gene: TRBJ2-1
CDR3 DNA: TGTGCCAGCCAAGGGGGCGGCGGGTACAATGAGCAGTTCTTC
CDR3 protein: CASQGGGGYNEQFF

D gene: NA
clone size: NA
V gene: TRBV20-1
J gene: TRBJ1-5
CDR3 DNA: TGCAGTGCTGGTGGGGGGGCTGGTAATCAGCCCCAGCATTTT
CDR3 protein: CSAGGGAGNQPQHF

D gene: NA
clone size: NA
V gene: TRBV4-1
J gene: TRBJ1-2
CDR3 DNA: TGCGCCAGCAGCCAAGAACGACAGCTTCGATATGGCTACACCTTC
CDR3 protein: CASSQERQLRYGYTF

D gene: NA
clone size: once
V gene: TRBV29-1
J gene: TRBJ1-2
CDR3 DNA: TGCAGCGTTGTGGTGGGCAGAGGGGTCTATGGCTACACCTTC
CDR3 protein: CSVVVGRGVYGYTF

D gene: NA
clone size: NA
V gene: TRBV9
J gene: TRBJ2-3
CDR3 DNA: TGTGCCAGCAGCGTTAGCACAGATACGCAGTATTTT
CDR3 protein: CASSVSTDTQYF

D gene: NA
clone size: NA
V gene: TRBV15
J gene: TRBJ1-5
CDR3 DNA: TGTGCCACCAGCAGGGGCCCTCGGGGGCCCCAGCATTTT
CDR3 protein: CATSRGPRGPQHF

D gene: TRBD1
clone size: NA
V gene: TRBV3-1
J gene: TRBJ2-1
CDR3 DNA: TGTGCCAGCAGCCAAGGGAAGGGGGCTTATGAGCAGTTCTTC
CDR3 protein: CASSQGKGAYEQFF

D gene: TRBD1
clone size: once
V gene: TRBV29-1
J gene: TRBJ1-1
CDR3 DNA: TGCAGCGGGGGACAGGGGAGCACTGAAGCTTTCTTT
CDR3 protein: CSGGQGSTEAFF

D gene: TRBD2
clone size: NA
V gene: TRBV7-6
J gene: TRBJ2-1
CDR3 DNA: TGTGCCAGCAGCCTTAGCGGGGGGGATCCCTACAATGAGCAGTTCTTC
CDR3 protein: CASSLSGGDPYNEQFF

D gene: NA
clone size: NA
V gene: TRBV7-9
J gene: TRBJ2-5
CDR3 DNA: TGTGCCAGCAGTCCGGGGTTCGACCAATTTAAGACCCAGTACTTC
CDR3 protein: CASSPGFDQFKTQYF

D gene: NA
clone size: NA
V gene: TRBV30
J gene: TRBJ2-7
CDR3 DNA: TGTGCCTACCGGACAGATAGAGCCTACGAGCAGTACTTC
CDR3 protein: CAYRTDRAYEQYF

D gene: NA
clone size: NA
V gene: TRBV20-1
J gene: TRBJ1-1
CDR3 DNA: TGCAGTGCTAGATCCGGGGGGGAGACTGAAGCTTTCTTT
CDR3 protein: CSARSGGETEAFF

D gene: NA
clone size: NA
V gene: TRBV9
J gene: TRBJ1-1
CDR3 DNA: TGTGCCAGCGGGGCCGAGGGCACTGAAGCTTTCTTT
CDR3 protein: CASGAEGTEAFF

D gene: NA
clone size: NA
V gene: TRBV21-1
J gene: TRBJ2-2
CDR3 DNA: TGTGCCAGCACCCAACAGCCATACACCGGGGAGCTGTTTTTT
CDR3 protein: CASTQQPYTGELFF

D gene: NA
clone size: NA
V gene: TRBV3-1
J gene: TRBJ2-7
CDR3 DNA: TGTGCCAGCAGCCAAGAAGGGTCAGGGAGGCGTCTGGCGCCCTTTGAGCAGTACTTC
CDR3 protein: CASSQEGSGRRLAPFEQYF

D gene: TRBD1
clone size: NA
V gene: TRBV7-9
J gene: TRBJ1-2
CDR3 DNA: TGTGCCAGCAGCCCGACAGGGTCAGGGTATGGCTACACCTTC
CDR3 protein: CASSPTGSGYGYTF

D gene: TRBD2
clone size: NA
V gene: TRBV3-1
J gene: TRBJ2-5
CDR3 DNA: TGTGCCAGCAGCCAAGAAGGCGGGAGGGAGACCCAGTACTTC
CDR3 protein: CASSQEGGRETQYF

D gene: NA
clone size: NA
V gene: TRBV20-1
J gene: TRBJ1-1
CDR3 DNA: TGCAGTGCTAGCACAGGAGAGCACACTGAAGCTTTCTTT
CDR3 protein: CSASTGEHTEAFF

D gene: TRBD1
clone size: NA
V gene: TRBV30
J gene: TRBJ2-1
CDR3 DNA: TGTGCCTGGGGCCGGGACAGACTATACAATGAGCAGTTCTTC
CDR3 protein: CAWGRDRLYNEQFF

D gene: TRBD2
clone size: NA
V gene: TRBV29-1
J gene: TRBJ2-1
CDR3 DNA: TGCAGCGTTGAAGCCCTACTCCAGGGAGGGTCCTACAATGAGCAGTTCTTC
CDR3 protein: CSVEALLQGGSYNEQFF

D gene: NA
clone size: few
V gene: TRBV7-8
J gene: TRBJ1-1
CDR3 DNA: TGTGCCAGCAGCTTAGCTGAGGGGAACACTGAAGCTTTCTTT
CDR3 protein: CASSLAEGNTEAFF

D gene: TRBD2
clone size: NA
V gene: TRBV2
J gene: TRBJ2-3
CDR3 DNA: TGTGCCAGCAGTACTCAGGGAGGGGTGGTCGCAGATACGCAGTATTTT
CDR3 protein: CASSTQGGVVADTQYF

D gene: TRBD1
clone size: NA
V gene: TRBV24-1
J gene: TRBJ2-1
CDR3 DNA: TGTGCCACCAGTGATTTGACAGGGGGCGCTGGGCAGTTCTTC
CDR3 protein: CATSDLTGGAGQFF

D gene: NA
clone size: NA
V gene: TRBV27
J gene: TRBJ1-2
CDR3 DNA: TGTGCCAGCAGTCTACACTCAGTGGCCTATGGCTACACCTTC
CDR3 protein: CASSLHSVAYGYTF

D gene: NA
clone size: NA
V gene: TRBV27
J gene: TRBJ2-1
CDR3 DNA: TGTGCCAGCAGTTTAAATTGGGGTTACAATGAGCAGTTCTTC
CDR3 protein: CASSLNWGYNEQFF

D gene: NA
clone size: NA
V gene: TRBV30
J gene: TRBJ1-5
CDR3 DNA: TGTGCCTGGACCAGTGGCGGTAGCAATCAGCCCCAGCATTTT
CDR3 protein: CAWTSGGSNQPQHF

D gene: NA
clone size: NA
V gene: TRBV20-1
J gene: TRBJ1-2
CDR3 DNA: TGCAGTGCTAACCCCAAAGGTCAGAACCTATGGAGCTACACCTTC
CDR3 protein: CSANPKGQNLWSYTF

D gene: NA
clone size: NA
V gene: TRBV12-3/TRBV12-4
J gene: TRBJ1-4
CDR3 DNA: TGTGCCAGCAGCCCCGGAGAGGGCCCCTACGCGAGACTGTTTTTT
CDR3 protein: CASSPGEGPYARLFF

D gene: TRBD2
clone size: NA
V gene: TRBV7-9
J gene: TRBJ2-5
CDR3 DNA: TGTGCCAGCATCCGTGTGGCAAGCGGGAAGGAGACCCAGTACTTC
CDR3 protein: CASIRVASGKETQYF

D gene: NA
clone size: NA
V gene: TRBV3-1
J gene: TRBJ1-4
CDR3 DNA: TGTGCCAGCAGCCAAAGTTTTAGGAATGAAAAACTGTTTTTT
CDR3 protein: CASSQSFRNEKLFF

D gene: TRBD1
clone size: NA
V gene: TRBV4-1
J gene: TRBJ1-2
CDR3 DNA: TGCGCCAGCAGCCACGTCCCGGGACAGGGTTACGTCGGTGGCTACACCTTC
CDR3 protein: CASSHVPGQGYVGGYTF

D gene: NA
clone size: NA
V gene: TRBV20-1
J gene: TRBJ2-3
CDR3 DNA: TGCAGTGCCCGAAGCCTCAGCGGGTTTACAGATACGCAGTATTTT
CDR3 protein: CSARSLSGFTDTQYF

D gene: TRBD1
clone size: NA
V gene: TRBV29-1
J gene: TRBJ1-2
CDR3 DNA: TGCAGCGCCGCGGGGGAGTCCCGGGACAGGGTGGTCGGGTATGGCTACACCTTC
CDR3 protein: CSAAGESRDRVVGYGYTF

D gene: TRBD2
clone size: NA
V gene: TRBV19
J gene: TRBJ2-4
CDR3 DNA: TGTGCCAGTAGTATAGGGTCGCCGGGGAGGGACATTCAGTACTTC
CDR3 protein: CASSIGSPGRDIQYF

D gene: NA
clone size: NA
V gene: TRBV30
J gene: TRBJ2-7
CDR3 DNA: TGTGCCTGGAGACAGGGATTAAGCTCCTACGAGCAGTACTTC
CDR3 protein: CAWRQGLSSYEQYF

D gene: NA
clone size: NA
V gene: TRBV20-1
J gene: TRBJ1-1
CDR3 DNA: TGCAGTGCTAGAGGTCTGGGAAGGACTGAAGCTTTCTTT
CDR3 protein: CSARGLGRTEAFF

D gene: NA
clone size: NA
V gene: TRBV2
J gene: TRBJ2-7
CDR3 DNA: TGTGCCAGCAGTGATTCTGGGACCCTAAACGAGCAGTACTTC
CDR3 protein: CASSDSGTLNEQYF

D gene: NA
clone size: NA
V gene: TRBV20-1
J gene: TRBJ1-6
CDR3 DNA: TGCAGTGCTAGGCCTGGCGGAGACGGCTCCTATAATTCACCCCTCCACTTT
CDR3 protein: CSARPGGDGSYNSPLHF